A single sample gave rise to the 26 T cell receptor beta chains below, sequenced in a study of response to subunit inactivated influenza vaccine. TCRdb reanalysed the RT-PCR reads using MiXCR and keeps one entry per CDR3 protein. The data hold about 570,000 distinct CDR3 sequences, with around 10% observed a single time. In addition, the sample was reused for a study of T cells expressing NK-cell markers. That paper adds: 5'RACE template switching built TCR beta cDNA with unique molecular identifiers.

Sample: PBMCs from blood, taken on the day of vaccination. These receptors all come from a man aged 50 to 60 who received an inactivated influenza vaccine.

With respect to this clonotype: The germline gene is not matched at one end of the junction; a read error may be the cause. This chain connects TRBV12-3 or TRBV12-4 to TRBJ2-1, with 8 bases lining up with TRBD2. CDR3 size: 13 residues. Here the CDR3 DNA reads TGTGCCAGCAGTTTAGCAGGACTAGCTCTGAGGGTCTTC. Translation: CASSLAGLALRVF.

This clonotype appeared a few times. The V gene is TRBV2, the J gene TRBJ1-1; possible D gene TRBD1, 5 bases. The CDR3 contains 12 residues. In germline, CDR1 is SNHLY, CDR2 FYNNEI. V lost 6 bases and J lost 8, with 13 bases in between. CDR3 bases: TGTGCCAGCAGGGTCAGGGCAAGAGAAGCTTTCTTT. Protein product: CASRVRAREAFF.

This clonotype was seen ten or more times. The chain joins TRBV6-2 or TRBV6-3 to TRBJ2-1; 11 bases are shared with TRBD2. CDR3 size: 21 residues. V was pared by 5 bases and J by 0 bases, with 18 bases of the junction left unmatched. Germline V gene lookup returns CDR1 MNHEY and CDR2 SVGEGT. The CDR3 spells CASSPGGLAAPQVGSYNEQFF. CDR3 in DNA: TGTGCCAGCAGTCCAGGGGGACTAGCGGCCCCCCAGGTGGGCTCCTACAATGAGCAGTTCTTC.

This rearrangement joins TRBV7-9 to TRBJ1-3; TRBD1 matches at 9 bases. Germline lookup yields CDR1 SEHNR and CDR2 FQNEAQ (reference sequence). There are 15 residues in the CDR3. V trimming: 3 bases; J trimming: 2 bases; junction bases outside the gene matches: 2. The CDR3 DNA reads TGTGCCAGCAGCTTTGGGGACAGGGCTGGAAACACCATATATTTT. This translates into CASSFGDRAGNTIYF.

V is TRBV6-5 and J is TRBJ2-5, with 7 nucleotides matching TRBD2. The germline CDR1 and CDR2 sequences are MNHEY and SVGAGI. This CDR3 is built from 14 residues. Trimming removed 0 bases from V and 5 bases from J; junction bases left unmatched: 3. The CDR3 sequence: CASSYSTSRETQYF. The DNA of the CDR3 is TGTGCCAGCAGTTACTCGACTAGCCGCGAGACCCAGTACTTC.

This clonotype came up a few times. This rearrangement joins TRBV3-1 to TRBJ2-3; D unresolved. The V gene lost 5 bases and the J gene lost 4 bases, with 10 bases spanning the gap. Germline CDR1 is LGHDT and CDR2 is YNNKEL (reference sequence). The CDR3 runs 13 residues. The CDR3 sequence: CASSVGPSDTQYF. The CDR3 region has the DNA TGTGCCAGCAGCGTCGGTCCCTCAGATACGCAGTATTTT.

Many counts were recorded for this clonotype. J is TRBJ2-2 and V is TRBV10-3; tentative D call: TRBD2 (6 bases). Germline CDR1 reads ENHRY; CDR2 reads SYGVKD. Trimming shortened V by 7 bases and J by 0 bases, and 12 bases separated the two germline ends. The CDR3 length is 15 residues. CDR3 residues: CAITGGAANTGELFF. Written as DNA, the CDR3 is TGTGCCATCACAGGCGGGGCCGCGAACACCGGGGAGCTGTTTTTT.

The rearrangement joins TRBV20-1 to TRBJ2-2, with D tentatively TRBD1 or TRBD2 (5 bases each). The germline CDR1 and CDR2 sequences are DFQATT and SNEGSKA (reference sequence). V lost 5 bases and J lost 5, with 15 bases in between. The CDR3 totals 14 residues. The CDR3 loop reads CSALWGGGTGELFF. CDR3 DNA: TGCAGTGCTTTATGGGGTGGGGGAACCGGGGAGCTGTTTTTT.

This clonotype showed up just a few times. V is TRBV20-1 and J is TRBJ2-7, with 10 bases matching TRBD2. The CDR3 has 14 amino acids. J gave up 0 bases and V 6 bases, and 5 bases lay outside the gene matches. CDR1 and CDR2 from the germline V gene are DFQATT and SNEGSKA (reference sequence). The CDR3 DNA reads as TGCAGTGCCAGGAAGCGGGGGGGCTCCTACGAGCAGTACTTC. It codes for CSARKRGGSYEQYF.

The chain combines TRBV10-3 with TRBJ1-2, with a tentative D call TRBD1 (6 bases). V was pared by 0 bases and J by 4 bases, with 15 bases between. CDR1 and CDR2 (germline): ENHRY, SYGVKD. The length of the CDR3 is 16 residues. The DNA of the CDR3 is TGTGCCATCAGTGAGTCTTGGGGGCAGGGCGGCTATGGCTACACCTTC. Residues: CAISESWGQGGYGYTF.

This clonotype was counted many times. The genes are TRBV28 and TRBJ2-5; TRBD2 matches at 12 bases. This CDR3 contains 17 residues. Germline V gives CDR1 MDHEN, CDR2 SYDVKM. V lost 6 bases, J lost 0 bases, and 8 bases stayed unmatched. As DNA, the CDR3 is TGTGCCAGCAGCGGTCTAGCGGGGGGGAAGTACCAAGAGACCCAGTACTTC. Translation: CASSGLAGGKYQETQYF.

V usage is TRBV12-3 or TRBV12-4 and J usage is TRBJ2-5; D call uncertain. The length of the CDR3 is 17 residues. V lost 3 bases and J 2 bases, leaving 19 bases between the germline ends. The CDR3 spells CASSFYLGGSLQETQYF. The DNA for the CDR3 is TGTGCCAGCAGTTTTTACCTGGGCGGAAGTTTACAAGAGACCCAGTACTTC.

This clonotype was detected ten times or more. This sequence joins TRBV2 and TRBJ1-1; 8 positions agree with TRBD1. This CDR3 region has 12 residues. Per germline, CDR1 SNHLY and CDR2 FYNNEI. V shed 8 bases and J 4 bases; nucleotides not matched to a gene: 3. In nucleotides, the CDR3 is TGTGCCAGCGGACAGGGTATCACTGAAGCTTTCTTT. Protein sequence: CASGQGITEAFF. Together with reference TRBV2 and TRBJ1-1, the CDR3 gives the full variable domain: EPEVTQTPSHQVTQMGQEVILRCVPISNHLYFYWYRQILGQKVEFLVSFYNNEISEKSEIFDDQFSVERPDGSNFTLKIRSTKLEDSAMYFCASGQGITEAFFGQGTRLTVV.

V gene TRBV3-1 combines with J gene TRBJ2-1; tentatively, D is TRBD1 or TRBD2 (5 bases each). The CDR3 is made up of 14 amino acids. Per the germline V gene, CDR1 is LGHDT and CDR2 is YNNKEL (reference sequence). Trimming removed 1 base from V and 12 bases from J, with 16 bases in between. CDR3 sequence: CASSQGGSGARQFF. CDR3 in DNA: TGTGCCAGCAGCCAAGGGGGGTCTGGGGCCCGGCAGTTCTTC.

This chain links TRBV28 with TRBJ2-1; D possibly corresponds to TRBD1 (5 bases). CDR1 MDHEN and CDR2 SYDVKM come from the germline V gene. The CDR3 is 13 amino acids. Trimming pared 2 bases from V and 14 bases from J, leaving 16 bases between. CDR3 in amino acids: CASSLEQGLKEFF. As DNA, the CDR3 is TGTGCCAGCAGTTTAGAGCAGGGTTTGAAGGAGTTCTTC.

The V gene is TRBV29-1, the J gene TRBJ2-5, with 10 bases that match TRBD2. V was clipped by 6 bases and J by 13 bases; unmatched bases: 14. This CDR3 comprises 13 residues. Per the germline V gene, CDR1 is SQVTM and CDR2 is ANQGSEA. The CDR3 here is CSVVRSSGGSRYF. The DNA of the CDR3 is TGCAGCGTCGTCCGGTCTAGCGGGGGATCTCGGTACTTC.

This clonotype was picked up a small number of times. This chain links TRBV28 with TRBJ2-5, with a weak D call TRBD1 (6 bases). Germline-derived CDR1 and CDR2 are MDHEN and SYDVKM. This CDR3 has 13 residues. With 6 bases removed from V and 4 bases from J, the gap between germline ends came to 12 bases. CDR3 region: CASSITGPETQYF. In nucleotides, the CDR3 is TGTGCCAGCAGCATAACAGGGCCAGAGACCCAGTACTTC.

The chain combines TRBV28 with TRBJ2-3; no clear D gene. This CDR3 spans 12 amino acids. CDR1 and CDR2 from the germline V gene are MDHEN and SYDVKM. Trimming took off 4 bases at V and 4 bases at J, with 6 bases between the two ends. The CDR3 here is CASSYGPDTQYF. The CDR3 nucleotides are TGTGCCAGCAGTTATGGCCCAGATACGCAGTATTTT. The full variable domain, with the rest looked up from reference TRBV28 and TRBJ2-3, is DVKVTQSSRYLVKRTGEKVFLECVQDMDHENMFWYRQDPGLGLRLIYFSYDVKMKEKGDIPEGYSVSREKKERFSLILESASTNQTSMYLCASSYGPDTQYFGPGTRLTVL.

This clonotype was found a few times. The chain uses TRBV7-6 and TRBJ1-1; TRBD1 might be the D (6 bases). CDR1 is SGHVS and CDR2 is FNYEAQ in the germline V gene. This CDR3 spans 14 amino acids. Trimming cost V 2 bases and J 4 bases, with 11 bases left between them. The DNA for the CDR3 is TGTGCCAGCAGCTTACCCGGACAGTCCACTGAAGCTTTCTTT. It encodes CASSLPGQSTEAFF.

V usage is TRBV7-9 and J usage is TRBJ2-5; no reliable D call. Germline CDR1 SEHNR, CDR2 FQNEAQ (reference sequence). Trimming left V 3 bases short and J 2 bases short, with 10 bases between. CDR3 length: 14 amino acids. DNA for the CDR3: TGTGCCAGCAGCTTCAGCAAACGTCAAGAGACCCAGTACTTC. Residues: CASSFSKRQETQYF. Variable domain in full (rest from reference TRBV7-9 and TRBJ2-5): DTGVSQNPRHKITKRGQNVTFRCDPISEHNRLYWYRQTLGQGPEFLTYFQNEAQLEKSRLLSDRFSAERPKGSFSTLEIQRTEQGDSAMYLCASSFSKRQETQYFGPGTRLLVL.

The chain carries TRBV7-8 and TRBJ2-5; 10 bases line up with TRBD2. With V trimmed by 5 bases and J by 1 base, 4 bases remained unmatched. Germline V gives CDR1 SGHVS, CDR2 FQNEAQ. The CDR3 is made up of 15 amino acids. The CDR3 DNA sequence: TGTGCCAGCAGCCCTCTAGCGGGGGTCCAAGAGACCCAGTACTTC. Amino acid sequence: CASSPLAGVQETQYF.

There are a few counts of this clonotype. The genes are TRBV20-1 and TRBJ1-5; the D is unclear. Germline-derived CDR1 and CDR2 are DFQATT and SNEGSKA (reference sequence). Trimming removed 4 bases from V and 5 bases from J, with 9 bases in between. The CDR3 runs to 12 residues. CDR3 sequence reads: CSAKSGDQPQHF. Written as DNA, the CDR3 is TGCAGTGCTAAAAGCGGAGATCAGCCCCAGCATTTT.

The chain combines TRBV25-1 with TRBJ1-5, with D maybe TRBD1 (5 bases). Germline loops: CDR1 MGHDK, CDR2 SYGVNS. V shed 4 bases and J shed 0 bases, with 13 bases lying between them. This CDR3 has 16 amino acids. The CDR3 spells CASSADSYYSNQPQHF. CDR3 DNA sequence: TGTGCCAGCAGTGCTGACAGCTATTATAGCAATCAGCCCCAGCATTTT.

CDR3 region: CASSGGLAAWGETQYF. As DNA, the CDR3 is TGTGCCAGCAGCGGGGGACTAGCGGCGTGGGGAGAGACCCAGTACTTC. The rearrangement joins TRBV7-2 to TRBJ2-5, with 11 nucleotides matching TRBD2. V lost 5 bases to trimming and J lost 4 bases; unmatched junction nucleotides: 9. There are 16 residues in the CDR3. Germline V gene sequence: CDR1 SGHTA, CDR2 FQGNSA.

This clonotype was detected only a few times. V is TRBV4-2 and J is TRBJ1-5, with D uncertain. Germline CDR1 is LGHNA and CDR2 is YNFKEQ. V lost 0 bases and J 4 bases, leaving 10 bases between the germline ends. CDR3 size: 15 residues. The CDR3 here is CASSQDTTGNQPQHF. Here the CDR3 DNA reads TGTGCCAGCAGCCAAGATACGACGGGGAATCAGCCCCAGCATTTT.

This clonotype was counted a few times. A much bigger clone sits one base away, suggesting this may be a read error. This chain uses TRBV3-1 with TRBJ2-7; D is unclear. Trimming removed 3 bases from V and 0 bases from J, with 3 bases in between. The germline CDR1 and CDR2 sequences are LGHDT and YNNKEL (reference sequence). There are 12 residues in the CDR3. CDR3 loop: CASSHSSYEQYF. As DNA, the CDR3 is TGTGCCAGCAGCCACAGCTCCTACGAGCAGTACTTC.